A single sample gave rise to the 21 T cell receptor beta chains below, sequenced in a study of T-cell memory formation after mild COVID-19. TCRdb re-called the 5' RACE reads through MiXCR, storing one row per CDR3 protein. This table holds about 390,000 distinct CDR3 sequences, 15% to 20% found once. Sequences were obtained from PBMCs or a T cell subset sorted from them (not recorded which). Receptor source: a man younger than 30 who had mild COVID-19 (a few samples of this study predate the infection). Cell type and time point are not known.

The chain uses TRBV6-6 and TRBJ1-1, with D hard to call. CDR1 is MNHNY, CDR2 SVGAGI, per germline (reference sequence). CDR3 length: 14 residues. Deletions cut 2 bases from V and 3 bases from J, with 10 bases between. The CDR3 spells CASSYGQEYTEAFF. The CDR3 DNA follows: TGTGCCAGCAGTTACGGGCAGGAGTACACTGAAGCTTTCTTT.

This clonotype has just one count. The J gene is TRBJ1-2, the V gene TRBV6-1; a possible D gene is TRBD1 (6 bases). In germline, CDR1 is MNHNS, CDR2 SASEGT. V shed 6 bases and J shed 1 base, with 24 bases lying between them. This CDR3 is built from 18 residues. CDR3 residues: CASRPVRRDKGFNYGYTF. The CDR3 DNA sequence: TGTGCCAGCAGGCCAGTACGCCGGGACAAGGGATTTAACTATGGCTACACCTTC.

The chain is built from TRBV2 and TRBJ1-2, with D uncertain. Germline V CDR1 and CDR2: SNHLY, FYNNEI. Trimming pared 3 bases from V and 8 bases from J, leaving 19 bases between. The CDR3 is 15 residues long. The DNA of the CDR3 is TGTGCCAGCAGTGAGGCCCGGGGAGTCCCGCGGGGCTACACCTTC. This sequence encodes CASSEARGVPRGYTF.

Points on this clonotype: Germline and junction disagree at one end, which may indicate a read error. This rearrangement joins TRBV29-1 to TRBJ2-2; 7 nucleotides line up with TRBD2. The CDR3 totals 14 residues. Germline V CDR1 and CDR2: SQVTM, ANQGSEA. The CDR3 DNA follows: TGCAGCGTTGAAGATGGACTAGGGGCCGGGGAGCTGATTTTT. Encoded protein: CSVEDGLGAGELIF.

The chain is built from TRBV20-1 and TRBJ2-1; 8 nucleotides align to TRBD1. This CDR3 has 14 residues. The V and J ends lost 3 bases and 6 bases, in that order; junction bases with no gene match: 7. Germline CDR1 and CDR2: DFQATT and SNEGSKA (reference sequence). The CDR3 here is CSASWQGAGNEQFF. The CDR3 DNA is TGCAGTGCTAGTTGGCAGGGGGCCGGCAATGAGCAGTTCTTC.

The V gene is TRBV5-6, the J gene TRBJ1-1; 8 bases align to TRBD1. The V gene's germline CDR1 is SGHDT and CDR2 YYEEEE. J was trimmed by 1 base and V by 4 bases; bases with no gene match: 6. The CDR3 is 15 amino acids. The CDR3 bases are TGTGCCAGCAGCAGACCAGGGGGCCGGAACACTGAAGCTTTCTTT. This gives the protein CASSRPGGRNTEAFF.

This clonotype has more than one count but fewer than ten. The rearrangement uses TRBV18 and TRBJ2-3; 9 nucleotides align to TRBD2. V was clipped by 5 bases and J by 2 bases; unmatched bases: 5. Germline CDR1 KGHSH, CDR2 LQKENI. The CDR3 totals 15 residues. CDR3 amino acids: CASSSGTSPTDTQYF. For the CDR3, the DNA is TGTGCCAGCTCATCCGGGACTAGCCCCACAGATACGCAGTATTTT.

The rearrangement uses TRBV5-1 and TRBJ2-7; D tentatively fits TRBD1 or TRBD2 (5 bases each). The germline V and J ends were trimmed by 0 bases and 7 bases, with 17 bases remaining between them. The CDR3 covers 15 residues. Germline-derived CDR1 and CDR2 are SGHRS and YFSETQ. In DNA, the CDR3 is TGCGCCAGCAGCTTGGAAGGGGCCGGGGTAGGGGAGCAGTACGTC. This sequence encodes CASSLEGAGVGEQYV.

The chain's CDR3 is CSVEDHREQYF. DNA for the CDR3: TGCAGCGTTGAAGATCACAGAGAGCAGTACTTC. The chain combines TRBV29-1 with TRBJ2-7; D unresolved. The length of the CDR3 is 11 residues. The germline V gene has CDR1 SQVTM and CDR2 ANQGSEA. V was trimmed by 0 bases and J by 7 bases, leaving 7 bases between them.

The rearrangement links TRBV5-1 to TRBJ1-6, with TRBD1 matching over 7 bases. The CDR3 sequence is 15 residues long. Trimming at V came to 4 bases and at J to 7 bases, leaving 8 bases not matched to a gene. The V gene's germline CDR1 is SGHRS and CDR2 YFSETQ. As DNA, the CDR3 is TGCGCCAGCAGCACCTGGGACAGCGAGAATTCACCCCTCCACTTT. Its translation is CASSTWDSENSPLHF.

The chain carries TRBV6-5 and TRBJ1-2; 11 bases are a match to TRBD1. The CDR3 loop spans 13 amino acids. Germline CDR1 reads MNHEY; CDR2 reads SVGAGI. The ends lost 6 bases at V and 7 bases at J; junction bases unmatched: 4. CDR3 region: CASRGQGALGYTF. DNA of the CDR3: TGTGCCAGCAGAGGACAGGGGGCGCTTGGCTACACCTTC.

This clonotype was detected only a few times. V is TRBV10-3 and J is TRBJ1-6; D remains ambiguous. This CDR3 comprises 12 residues. Germline V lookup: CDR1 ENHRY, CDR2 SYGVKD. The V and J ends lost 10 bases and 8 bases respectively, with 12 bases between them. The CDR3 loop reads CATRAEYSPLHF. CDR3 bases: TGTGCCACCAGAGCCGAGTATTCACCCCTCCACTTT.

This clonotype turned up a few times. The chain is built from TRBV7-8 and TRBJ1-2; TRBD1 is a possible D gene (6 bases). The CDR3 loop spans 15 amino acids. Trimming took off 5 bases at V and 7 bases at J, with 20 bases between the two ends. CDR1 and CDR2 (germline): SGHVS, FQNEAQ. CDR3 sequence: CASSPSHRDGRGYTF. The CDR3 bases are TGTGCCAGCAGCCCCTCCCACAGGGATGGTCGTGGCTACACCTTC.

This rearrangement joins TRBV7-6 to TRBJ1-1; maybe TRBD1 (5 bases). Germline lookup yields CDR1 SGHVS and CDR2 FNYEAQ. With 4 bases removed from V and 4 bases from J, the gap between germline ends came to 13 bases. This CDR3 is 14 amino acids long. CDR3 residues: CASSSIWGSTEAFF. The CDR3 bases are TGTGCCAGCAGCTCTATTTGGGGGAGCACTGAAGCTTTCTTT. Variable domain in full (rest from reference TRBV7-6 and TRBJ1-1): GAGVSQSPRYKVTKRGQDVALRCDPISGHVSLYWYRQALGQGPEFLTYFNYEAQQDKSGLPNDRFSAERPEGSISTLTIQRTEQRDSAMYRCASSSIWGSTEAFFGQGTRLTVV.

This chain links TRBV7-9 with TRBJ1-5, with D possibly matching TRBD1 (5 bases). Between the trimmed V and J ends, which lost 2 bases and 3 bases, there was a span of 8 bases. The germline V gene encodes CDR1 SEHNR and CDR2 FQNEAQ (reference sequence). The CDR3 covers 14 residues. In nucleotides, the CDR3 is TGTGCCAGCAGCTTAAGTGGGGCCAATCAGCCCCAGCATTTT. It translates to CASSLSGANQPQHF.

This clonotype occurred a few times. The chain combines TRBV4-2 with TRBJ2-1; D unresolved. Looked up from germline, CDR1 is LGHNA and CDR2 is YNFKEQ. Trimming took off 1 base at V and 5 bases at J, with 15 bases between the two ends. The CDR3 runs to 16 residues. The CDR3 sequence is CASSQVMDSRNNEQFF. CDR3 DNA sequence: TGTGCCAGCAGCCAAGTCATGGATAGCAGAAACAATGAGCAGTTCTTC.

The rearrangement uses TRBV20-1 and TRBJ2-3, with D perhaps given as TRBD1 or TRBD2 (5 bases each). Germline assignment: CDR1 DFQATT and CDR2 SNEGSKA (reference sequence). V was clipped by 4 bases and J by 0 bases, with 17 bases between them. This CDR3 is built from 16 residues. The DNA for the CDR3 is TGCAGTGCTACACCTTGGAGAGGGGCTAGCACAGATACGCAGTATTTT. It is translated as CSATPWRGASTDTQYF.

This clonotype was found many times. V is TRBV18 and J is TRBJ1-1; D is possibly TRBD1 (5 bases). This CDR3 contains 13 residues. Germline V gene lookup returns CDR1 KGHSH and CDR2 LQKENI. Trimming took off 2 bases at V and 1 base at J, with 5 bases between the two ends. As DNA, the CDR3 is TGTGCCAGCTCACCAGGGGCGAACACTGAAGCTTTCTTT. It codes for CASSPGANTEAFF.

This clonotype was seen more than once but under ten times. The V gene is TRBV7-8, the J gene TRBJ2-1, with D unclear. Trimming took 3 bases from V and 0 from J, leaving 12 bases between them. Per germline, CDR1 SGHVS and CDR2 FQNEAQ. The length of the CDR3 is 16 residues. The CDR3 loop reads CASSFIPQISYNEQFF. The CDR3 DNA sequence: TGTGCCAGCAGCTTTATACCTCAGATCTCCTACAATGAGCAGTTCTTC. The full variable domain, with the rest looked up from reference TRBV7-8 and TRBJ2-1, is GAGVSQSPRYKVAKRGQDVALRCDPISGHVSLFWYQQALGQGPEFLTYFQNEAQLDKSGLPSDRFFAERPEGSVSTLKIQRTQQEDSAVYLCASSFIPQISYNEQFFGPGTRLTVL.

Ten or more counts support this clonotype. This chain connects TRBV7-2 to TRBJ2-1; 7 positions agree with TRBD2. CDR1 and CDR2 (germline): SGHTA, FQGNSA. The junction had 8 bases not matched to a gene; V was cut back by 5 bases and J by 7 bases. CDR3 size: 14 residues. In DNA form, the CDR3 reads TGTGCCAGCAGCCTCGTAGTGGGGGGGAATGAGCAGTTCTTC. Translation: CASSLVVGGNEQFF.

The J gene is TRBJ1-2, the V gene TRBV7-2, with 9 bases identical to TRBD1. The CDR3 runs 16 residues. Per the germline V gene, CDR1 is SGHTA and CDR2 is FQGNSA. Trimming took 3 bases from V and 4 from J; bases not matched to a gene: 9. The CDR3 loop is CASSLGGTGSLYGYTF. CDR3 nucleotide sequence: TGTGCCAGCAGCTTGGGCGGGACAGGGTCCCTCTATGGCTACACCTTC.